The clone carrying this T cell receptor beta chain showed up just a few times. Its matching antigen is unknown. This sample is part of a study of blood T cells in healthy people across ages. Alongside a J-beta primer mix, a sample-barcoded 5' primer served in a second PCR lasting about 7 to 12 cycles. TCRdb re-analysed the 5' RACE reads in MiXCR, keeping a single row per CDR3 protein. The sample has about 1.6 million distinct CDR3 sequences, about 31% seen once. At least 6.5 million PBMCs were isolated per sample. The germline V gene has CDR1 SGDLS and CDR2 YYNGEE. The CDR3 spans 15 residues. Between the trimmed V and J ends, which lost 0 bases and 0 bases, there was a span of 9 bases. Study-wide results and limits: Long-lived donors had more naive CD4+ cells and higher diversity than aged donors.

The chain combines TRBV9 with TRBJ1-2; no clear D. The sequence derives from a woman under 40 in good health. Source material: blood. CDR3 amino acids: CASSVETHANYGYTF. The CDR3 DNA sequence: TGTGCCAGCAGCGTAGAGACGCACGCTAACTATGGCTACACCTTC.